Below, 12 T cell receptor beta chains from the same sample are listed, as sequenced in a study of T-cell reconstitution after alpha-beta-depleted transplantation in children. Unique molecular identifiers featured in how the TCRbeta library was prepared. TCRdb independently ran MiXCR on the PCR reads; one entry per CDR3 protein. The table includes fewer than 550,000 distinct CDR3 sequences, more than 9% detected once. The material was PBMCs, obtained before TCRalphabeta/CD19-depleted stem cell transplant. These TCRs come from a child aged 2-15 years with inherited bone marrow failure, due to receive a stem cell transplant.

The sample holds many counts of this clonotype. CDR3 residues: CASSDSLLLGEQYF. The CDR3 DNA sequence: TGTGCCAGCAGTGACTCCCTACTACTGGGTGAGCAGTACTTC. The chain combines TRBV2 with TRBJ2-7; D is unresolved. Trimming shortened V by 3 bases and J by 7 bases, and 16 bases separated the two germline ends. Germline loops: CDR1 SNHLY, CDR2 FYNNEI. The CDR3 consists of 14 residues.

This clonotype was seen more than once but under ten times. The chain combines TRBV4-3 with TRBJ1-4; maybe TRBD1 (6 bases). Germline V lookup: CDR1 LGHNA, CDR2 YSLEER. V was pared by 0 bases and J by 0 bases, with 8 bases between. The CDR3 length is 16 residues. CDR3: CASSQDGGATNEKLFF. CDR3 DNA: TGCGCCAGCAGCCAAGATGGGGGCGCAACTAATGAAAAACTGTTTTTT.

This clonotype was picked up many times. CDR3 loop: CASSPWASGSSYNEQFF. For the CDR3, the DNA is TGTGCCAGCAGTCCGTGGGCTAGCGGGAGCTCCTACAATGAGCAGTTCTTC. The rearrangement joins TRBV27 to TRBJ2-1; 10 bases agree with TRBD2. The CDR3 totals 17 residues. The trim removed 5 bases at V and 0 bases at J, leaving 7 bases unmatched. The germline gives CDR1 MNHEY, CDR2 SMNVEV (reference sequence).

This clonotype was found many times. The V call is TRBV2, the J call TRBJ1-4, with D possibly matching TRBD1 (5 bases). Trimming cost V 4 bases and J 4 bases, with 7 bases left between them. This CDR3 is 13 amino acids long. Germline V CDR1 and CDR2: SNHLY, FYNNEI. The CDR3, as DNA: TGTGCCAGCAGTGGGGACTTTAATGAAAAACTGTTTTTT. It codes for CASSGDFNEKLFF.

A note on this clonotype: Compared with germline, one end of the junction differs, possibly owing to a read error. CDR3 nucleotide sequence: TGTGCCAGCAGTATAGCTTATAGCAATCAGCCCCAGCATTTT. Protein sequence: CASSIAYSNQPQHF. The chain has TRBV19 and TRBJ1-5; D unresolved. The CDR3 sequence is 14 residues long. The V gene's germline CDR1 is LNHDA and CDR2 SQIVND (reference sequence). The full variable domain, with the rest looked up from reference TRBV19 and TRBJ1-5, is DGGITQSPKYLFRKEGQNVTLSCEQNLNHDAMYWYRQDPGQGLRLIYYSQIVNDFQKGDIAEGYSVSREKKESFPLTVTSAQKNPTAFYLCASSIAYSNQPQHFGDGTRLSIL.

This clonotype appeared many times. The V gene is TRBV30, the J gene TRBJ2-5; D not certain. Germline loops: CDR1 GTSNPN, CDR2 SVGIG (reference sequence). CDR3 length equals 13 residues. The V and J ends lost 0 bases and 2 bases respectively, with 7 bases between them. The CDR3 nucleotides read TGTGCCTGGAGTGTATATAGACAAGAGACCCAGTACTTC. This translates into CAWSVYRQETQYF.

The table lists this clonotype with many counts. V is TRBV11-2 and J is TRBJ2-3; tentative D call: TRBD1 (5 bases). V lost 1 base, J lost 4 bases, and 15 bases lay in between. Germline-derived CDR1 and CDR2 are SGHAT and FQNNGV. The CDR3 length is 16 residues. The CDR3 reads CASSLVGRKVADTQYF. The CDR3 DNA reads as TGTGCCAGCAGCTTAGTGGGGCGCAAGGTAGCAGATACGCAGTATTTT.

This clonotype occurred a few times. The chain combines TRBV20-1 with TRBJ2-7, with 11 bases fitting TRBD1. The V segment lost 1 base and the J segment 7 bases; nucleotides outside the gene matches: 6. The germline V gene has CDR1 DFQATT and CDR2 SNEGSKA (reference sequence). The CDR3 covers 14 residues. CDR3 region: CSARAGTGGVEQYF. In DNA form, the CDR3 reads TGCAGTGCTAGAGCCGGGACAGGGGGTGTTGAGCAGTACTTC.

About this clonotype: Possible read error: a much larger clone is one base away. The rearrangement links TRBV4-3 to TRBJ2-7; D remains ambiguous. This CDR3 contains 17 residues. CDR1 is LGHNA and CDR2 is YSLEER in the germline V gene. The CDR3 bases are TGCGCCAGCAGCCAAGATCTCTTGGGCATTCAAACCGACGACCAGTACTTC. It specifies CASSQDLLGIQTDDQYF.

CDR3 in DNA: TGCGCCAGCAGCTTGGTCGCGCTGGGACTAGGGGGACAACACTACAATGAGCAGTTCTTC. This gives the protein CASSLVALGLGGQHYNEQFF. The chain employs TRBV5-1 and TRBJ2-1, with 8 positions matching TRBD2. The germline V gene encodes CDR1 SGHRS and CDR2 YFSETQ. V shed 0 bases and J 3 bases; nucleotides not matched to a gene: 17. This CDR3 is built from 20 residues.

This clonotype was counted many times. V and J are TRBV20-1 and TRBJ2-2; D possibly corresponds to TRBD1 (5 bases). Trimming took off 3 bases at V and 2 bases at J, with 16 bases between the two ends. Germline V gene lookup returns CDR1 DFQATT and CDR2 SNEGSKA (reference sequence). This CDR3 spans 16 amino acids. The CDR3 DNA is TGCAGTGCTAGTAATTCTTGGCAGGGCAACACCGGGGAGCTGTTTTTT. Translating gives CSASNSWQGNTGELFF.

The table lists this clonotype with many counts. This chain connects TRBV20-1 to TRBJ1-5; possible D gene TRBD1, 5 bases. The germline V gene has CDR1 DFQATT and CDR2 SNEGSKA (reference sequence). The CDR3 runs to 12 residues. V dropped 6 bases and J dropped 2 bases, with 8 bases sitting between them. CDR3 in amino acids: CSAGAGNQPQHF. DNA of the CDR3: TGCAGTGCCGGGGCGGGCAATCAGCCCCAGCATTTT.